These T cell receptor beta chains were read from a single sample in a study of blood T cell repertoires in COVID-19. Clones were read by immunoSEQ multiplex PCR, and TCRdb kept only the in-frame ones, dropping some. The data contain around 100,000 clones, approximately 86% of them singletons. Sequencing was performed on peripheral blood. The receptors shown here come from a human donor in a cohort sampled during active COVID-19. CDR3s include the opening cysteine and the closing phenylalanine or tryptophan. The order of the fields is clone size, V gene, D gene, J gene, CDR3 DNA, CDR3 protein. The D gene is left open where the match is weak. Rows may omit the clone size; those that give it use once, few, many or a size class.

>.|TRBV4-2|.|TRBJ2-7
TGTGCCAGCAGCCACACACAGGGTTACTACGAGCAGTACTTC
CASSHTQGYYEQYF
>.|TRBV7-2|TRBD1|TRBJ1-2
TGTGCCAGCAGCTCCACCGGGACAGGGGGCGGGTATGGCTACACCTTC
CASSSTGTGGGYGYTF
>many|TRBV6-5|TRBD1|TRBJ1-5
TGTGCCAGCAGTCAACAGGGGATTGGCAATCAGCCCCAGCATTTT
CASSQQGIGNQPQHF
>.|TRBV30|.|TRBJ2-3
TGTGCCTGGACTCCTTCAGATACGCAGTATTTT
CAWTPSDTQYF
>.|TRBV12-3/TRBV12-4|TRBD1|TRBJ1-2
TGTGCCACCACAGGGGGACGGGTCTATGGCTACACCTTC
CATTGGRVYGYTF
>.|TRBV30|.|TRBJ2-2
TGTGCCTGGACGAGGGAGGCCAAATCCGGGGAGCTGTTTTTT
CAWTREAKSGELFF
>few|TRBV12-3/TRBV12-4|.|TRBJ1-1
TGTGCCAGCAGTTTCCAGGGATCTGAAGCTTTCTTT
CASSFQGSEAFF
>.|TRBV10-3|TRBD1|TRBJ2-3
TGTGCCATTGGACAGGCTGGAGAGATAGTCACAGATACGCAGTATTTT
CAIGQAGEIVTDTQYF
>.|TRBV9|TRBD1|TRBJ2-7
TGTGCCAGCAGCACCGGGACAGGGATTGGCGAGCAGTACTTC
CASSTGTGIGEQYF
>.|TRBV6-5|TRBD2|TRBJ2-3
TGTGCCAGCAGCTACGGGGGGGCGGTCACAGATACGCAGTATTTT
CASSYGGAVTDTQYF
>.|TRBV7-2|TRBD1|TRBJ1-2
TGTGCCAGCAGCCCGACAGGGTTACTCTCCGGCTACACCTTC
CASSPTGLLSGYTF
>.|TRBV7-2|.|TRBJ2-3
TGTGCCAGCAGCTATTATAGGACTGATACGCAGTATTTT
CASSYYRTDTQYF
>.|TRBV9|TRBD1|TRBJ2-7
TGTGCCAGCAGCGTTGACAGGGGCGAGCAGTACTTC
CASSVDRGEQYF
>.|TRBV19|.|TRBJ1-5
TGTGCCAGTAGTTTCCGGGGAAGCCCCCTCAACCAGCCCCAGCATTTT
CASSFRGSPLNQPQHF
>.|TRBV7-3|TRBD1|TRBJ2-7
TGTGCCAGCAGCCAAAAAAGGGTGACAGGGGGGCTGGACGAGCAGTACTTC
CASSQKRVTGGLDEQYF
>.|TRBV7-2|TRBD2|TRBJ2-3
TGTGCCAGCAGCTTGGTTAGCGGGGGATCGGATACGCAGTATTTT
CASSLVSGGSDTQYF
>.|TRBV28|.|TRBJ1-6
TGTGCCACCCTGACAGTTTCATATAATTCACCCCTCCACTTT
CATLTVSYNSPLHF
>.|TRBV6-5|.|TRBJ1-6
TGTGCCAGCAGAAACCCCACAGGGATAGCTTCACCCCTCCACTTT
CASRNPTGIASPLHF
>.|TRBV18|TRBD1|TRBJ1-1
TGTGCCAGCTCGGGAGGACAGGGCGGCGAAGCTTTCTTT
CASSGGQGGEAFF
>.|TRBV28|TRBD1|TRBJ2-1
TGTGCCAGCAGTCCCCGGGACAGGGTGTACAATGAGCAGTTCTTC
CASSPRDRVYNEQFF
>.|TRBV6-6|.|TRBJ2-7
TGTGCCAGCAGTTACTATCAGGGATCCTACGAGCAGTACTTC
CASSYYQGSYEQYF
>.|TRBV5-1|.|TRBJ1-1
TGCGCCAGCAGCTTGGCCATAGGGGTAGGAACTGAAGCTTTCTTT
CASSLAIGVGTEAFF
>once|TRBV28|.|TRBJ1-4
TGTGCCAGCAGCACCGACAGGCATGGTGAAAAACTGTTTTTT
CASSTDRHGEKLFF
>.|TRBV7-9|TRBD1|TRBJ1-1
TGTGCCAGCAGCTGGGACAGGAGAGACACTGAAGCTTTCTTT
CASSWDRRDTEAFF
>.|TRBV18|TRBD2|TRBJ2-1
TGTGCCAGCTCACCCGGGACTAGAGGTAGCAATGAGCAGTTCTTC
CASSPGTRGSNEQFF
>.|TRBV30|.|TRBJ1-4
TGTGCCTGGAGATCCTCTCCGGGGATTGAAAAACTGTTTTTT
CAWRSSPGIEKLFF
>.|TRBV6-1|.|TRBJ2-1
TGTGCCAGCAGTGAAGTTAACAATGAGCAGTTCTTC
CASSEVNNEQFF
>.|TRBV7-2|.|TRBJ2-2
TGTGCCAGCAGCTTAGGTACTCGGTCCGGGGAGCTGTTTTTT
CASSLGTRSGELFF
>once|TRBV19|TRBD2|TRBJ2-7
TGTGCCAGTAGTATACCGGGCGGGAGGGACGAGCAGTACTTC
CASSIPGGRDEQYF
>.|TRBV29-1|.|TRBJ2-3
TGCAGCGTGGACAGCCCTAGCACAGATACGCAGTATTTT
CSVDSPSTDTQYF
>.|TRBV7-9|.|TRBJ2-1
TGTGCCAGCAGCTCCCTCATGACCCTCCGGGATGGCCCCTACAATGAGCAGTTCTTC
CASSSLMTLRDGPYNEQFF
>.|TRBV18|.|TRBJ2-7
TGTGCCAGCTCACCAGGGGCATCCTACGAGCAGTACTTC
CASSPGASYEQYF
>.|TRBV29-1|TRBD1|TRBJ2-1
TGCAGCGTTGAAGGGGGGACAGGGGGCTCCTACAATGAGCAGTTCTTC
CSVEGGTGGSYNEQFF
>.|TRBV11-2|.|TRBJ2-7
TGTGCCAGCAGCTTAACCCACGAGGGACTTTCTTGGGGCGAGCAGTACTTC
CASSLTHEGLSWGEQYF
>.|TRBV7-2|.|TRBJ1-1
TGTGCCAGCAGCTTAGGTGTGAGGATGAACACTGAAGCTTTCTTT
CASSLGVRMNTEAFF
>.|TRBV5-6|.|TRBJ1-2
TGTGCCAGCAGTGAGCAGGACAATGGCTACACCTTC
CASSEQDNGYTF
>.|TRBV2|TRBD1|TRBJ2-7
TGTGCCAGCAGGACCACAGGGGCCGCGACTGGGGAGCAGTACTTC
CASRTTGAATGEQYF
>.|TRBV9|TRBD2|TRBJ2-1
TGTGCCAGCAGCCCTCCGGGACTAGCGGGAAGTTTGGGCGGGGGGAATGAGCAGTTCTTC
CASSPPGLAGSLGGGNEQFF
>.|TRBV6-1|.|TRBJ2-3
TGTGCCAGCAGTGAGTCACGGGGGACCACAGATACGCAGTATTTT
CASSESRGTTDTQYF
>.|TRBV4-3|.|TRBJ1-3
TGCGCCAGCAGCCAAGATCTGCAGCGCTCTGGAAACACCATATATTTT
CASSQDLQRSGNTIYF
>.|TRBV20-1|TRBD2|TRBJ2-5
TGCAGTGCTAGTTGGTCCAGCGGGAGTCCGACCCAGTACTTC
CSASWSSGSPTQYF